Below are 17 T cell receptor beta chains sequenced from a single sample in a study of blood T cell repertoires in COVID-19. Clones were read by immunoSEQ multiplex PCR, and TCRdb kept only the in-frame ones, dropping some. The data show approximately 150,000 clones, 84% seen once. Sequencing used peripheral blood. Receptors were obtained from an elderly woman with acute or convalescent COVID-19.

This chain links TRBV28 with TRBJ1-2; D might be TRBD1 (5 bases). The CDR3 sequence is 15 residues long. Germline V CDR1 and CDR2: MDHEN, SYDVKM. V lost 7 bases and J lost 0, with 15 bases in between. DNA for the CDR3: TGTGCCAGCAAGGCGCAGGGACTAGCTAACTATGGCTACACCTTC. Amino acid sequence: CASKAQGLANYGYTF.

The chain couples TRBV11-2 to TRBJ2-2; 8 bases line up with TRBD2. This CDR3 region has 18 residues. Germline V gene data show CDR1 as SGHAT and CDR2 as FQNNGV. J lost 1 base, V lost 8 bases, and 15 bases had no gene match. DNA of the CDR3: TGTGCCAGCTCAAGCCAACCCCCGGGACTAGGGAACACCGGGGAGCTGTTTTTT. Translated: CASSSQPPGLGNTGELFF.

This clone has a handful of counts. DNA for the CDR3: TGTGCCAGCAGCGCCCAATTTGGGGGGATGGGAGGCTACACCTTC. It is translated as CASSAQFGGMGGYTF. The V and J genes are TRBV4-2 and TRBJ1-2; the D gene is possibly TRBD1 (5 bases). Germline V gene lookup returns CDR1 LGHNA and CDR2 YNFKEQ. V was shortened by 5 bases and J by 8 bases, with 21 bases between the two germline ends. The length of the CDR3 is 15 residues.

The rearrangement uses TRBV4-3 and TRBJ1-6; the match to TRBD1 covers 7 bases. The germline gives CDR1 LGHNA, CDR2 YSLEER. V shed 0 bases and J 7 bases; nucleotides not matched to a gene: 3. The CDR3 has 15 residues. Here the CDR3 DNA reads TGCGCCAGCAGCCAAGACCGGGACAGAAATTCACCCCTCCACTTT. Protein product: CASSQDRDRNSPLHF.

This chain links TRBV27 with TRBJ1-2, with 8 bases identical to TRBD1. Trimming cost V 4 bases and J 2 bases; bases outside gene matches: 3. CDR1 and CDR2 from the germline V gene are MNHEY and SMNVEV (reference sequence). The CDR3 length is 14 residues. The CDR3 nucleotides read TGTGCCAGCAGTTCGGGACAGGCGAACTATGGCTACACCTTC. Protein: CASSSGQANYGYTF.

The chain recombines TRBV6-2 or TRBV6-3 with TRBJ2-5; D is undetermined. Germline V gene data show CDR1 as MNHEY and CDR2 as SVGEGT. The CDR3 covers 14 residues. Trimming removed 0 bases at V and 4 bases at J, with 9 bases between. Here the CDR3 reads CASSYSEVGETQYF. The CDR3, as DNA: TGTGCCAGCAGTTACTCCGAGGTCGGAGAGACCCAGTACTTC.

The V and J genes are TRBV2 and TRBJ1-1; D is unclear. The CDR3 is 12 residues long. Germline V gene lookup returns CDR1 SNHLY and CDR2 FYNNEI. V lost 2 bases and J 3 bases, leaving 4 bases between the germline ends. CDR3 protein: CASSESDTEAFF. Here the CDR3 DNA reads TGTGCCAGCAGTGAATCGGACACTGAAGCTTTCTTT.

J is TRBJ2-1 and V is TRBV5-1; possible D gene TRBD2, 6 bases. The germline gives CDR1 SGHRS, CDR2 YFSETQ. The CDR3 has 15 residues. V was trimmed by 3 bases and J by 1 base, leaving 11 bases between them. CDR3 region: CASSWEDESYNEQFF. CDR3 coding DNA: TGCGCCAGCAGCTGGGAGGACGAATCCTACAATGAGCAGTTCTTC.

CDR3 bases: TGTGCCAGCAGCTTAGTTGGGGGGGTAGGTGATGAGCAGTTCTTC. Amino acid sequence: CASSLVGGVGDEQFF. The chain uses TRBV7-2 and TRBJ2-1, with 7 positions matching TRBD2. Trimming at V came to 1 base and at J to 8 bases, leaving 8 bases not matched to a gene. Germline CDR1 is SGHTA and CDR2 is FQGNSA. The CDR3 runs 15 residues.

The sample holds one count of this clone. V gene TRBV5-1 combines with J gene TRBJ1-2; 7 nucleotides line up with TRBD1. Trimming removed 3 bases from V and 4 bases from J; junction bases left unmatched: 6. CDR3 length: 14 amino acids. Germline assignment: CDR1 SGHRS and CDR2 YFSETQ. CDR3 residues: CASSSGQATYGYTF. CDR3 in DNA: TGCGCCAGCAGCTCCGGACAGGCCACCTATGGCTACACCTTC.

V gene TRBV6-2 or TRBV6-3 combines with J gene TRBJ1-5; 8 bases agree with TRBD1. The germline V gene has CDR1 MNHEY and CDR2 SVGEGT. The length of the CDR3 is 14 residues. With V trimmed by 4 bases and J by 7 bases, 6 bases remained unmatched. The CDR3 DNA reads TGTGCCAGCAGTTCTCCGGACAGGGAACAGCCCCAGCATTTT. It encodes CASSSPDREQPQHF.

J is TRBJ1-2 and V is TRBV3-1 (or the pseudogene TRBV3-2); the match to TRBD1 covers 7 bases. With V trimmed by 0 bases and J by 5 bases, 3 bases remained unmatched. The V gene's germline CDR1 is LGHDT and CDR2 YNNKEL (reference sequence). The CDR3 is 14 amino acids. For the CDR3, the DNA is TGTGCCAGCAGCCAAGAAGGGGGCGGGTATGGCTACACCTTC. It translates to CASSQEGGGYGYTF.

The rearrangement links TRBV13 to TRBJ2-7; maybe TRBD1 (7 bases). Trimming removed 5 bases from V and 9 bases from J, with 14 bases in between. The germline V gene has CDR1 PRHDT and CDR2 FYEKMQ (reference sequence). The CDR3 is 12 residues long. CDR3 DNA sequence: TGTGCCAGCAGCGCAGGGGGGAGCAGGCAGTACTTC. Protein: CASSAGGSRQYF.

This chain connects TRBV5-1 to TRBJ1-2, with D perhaps matching TRBD1 (5 bases). The germline V gene has CDR1 SGHRS and CDR2 YFSETQ. This CDR3 is built from 14 residues. V gave up 2 bases and J gave up 4 bases, with 12 bases separating them. CDR3 nucleotide sequence: TGCGCCAGCAGCTTTACAGGAGAGATCTATGGCTACACCTTC. This encodes CASSFTGEIYGYTF.

This clone was seen just once. This chain links TRBV20-1 with TRBJ2-4; 9 positions match TRBD2. CDR1 and CDR2 from the germline V gene are DFQATT and SNEGSKA (reference sequence). The trim removed 3 bases at V and 0 bases at J, leaving 15 bases unmatched. CDR3 length: 19 residues. The CDR3 nucleotides are TGCAGTGCTAGTTTATTAGGGCTAGCGGGGCTCCTAGCCAAAAACATTCAGTACTTC. Translating it yields CSASLLGLAGLLAKNIQYF.

The chain couples TRBV19 to TRBJ1-4; no firm D call. V shed 5 bases and J shed 3 bases, with 13 bases lying between them. Germline V gene lookup returns CDR1 LNHDA and CDR2 SQIVND (reference sequence). The CDR3 spans 15 residues. The CDR3: CASSPGGMANEKLFF. CDR3 sequence (DNA): TGTGCCAGTAGTCCTGGAGGTATGGCTAATGAAAAACTGTTTTTT. Full variable domain (rest looked up from reference TRBV19 and TRBJ1-4): DGGITQSPKYLFRKEGQNVTLSCEQNLNHDAMYWYRQDPGQGLRLIYYSQIVNDFQKGDIAEGYSVSREKKESFPLTVTSAQKNPTAFYLCASSPGGMANEKLFFGSGTQLSVL.

This clone was seen only a few times. The chain links TRBV2 to TRBJ2-1; D possibly corresponds to TRBD1 (5 bases). Trimming took off 3 bases at V and 5 bases at J, with 17 bases between the two ends. This CDR3 has 16 amino acids. Per the germline V gene, CDR1 is SNHLY and CDR2 is FYNNEI. CDR3 amino acids: CASSEWTLPGNNEQFF. The CDR3 nucleotides are TGTGCCAGCAGTGAGTGGACATTGCCCGGAAACAATGAGCAGTTCTTC.